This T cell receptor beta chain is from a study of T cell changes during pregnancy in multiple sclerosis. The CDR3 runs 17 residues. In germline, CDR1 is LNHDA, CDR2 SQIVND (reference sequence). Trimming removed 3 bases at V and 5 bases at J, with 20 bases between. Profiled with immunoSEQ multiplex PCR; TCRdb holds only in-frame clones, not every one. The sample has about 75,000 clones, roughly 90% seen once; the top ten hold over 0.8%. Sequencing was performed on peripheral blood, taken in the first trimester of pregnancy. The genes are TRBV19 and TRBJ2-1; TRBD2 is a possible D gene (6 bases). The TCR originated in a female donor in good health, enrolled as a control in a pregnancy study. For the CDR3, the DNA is TGTGCCAGTAGTATGATCGCCTCGGGACTCGTACACAATGAGCAGTTCTTC. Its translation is CASSMIASGLVHNEQFF. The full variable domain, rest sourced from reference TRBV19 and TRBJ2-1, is DGGITQSPKYLFRKEGQNVTLSCEQNLNHDAMYWYRQDPGQGLRLIYYSQIVNDFQKGDIAEGYSVSREKKESFPLTVTSAQKNPTAFYLCASSMIASGLVHNEQFFGPGTRLTVL.